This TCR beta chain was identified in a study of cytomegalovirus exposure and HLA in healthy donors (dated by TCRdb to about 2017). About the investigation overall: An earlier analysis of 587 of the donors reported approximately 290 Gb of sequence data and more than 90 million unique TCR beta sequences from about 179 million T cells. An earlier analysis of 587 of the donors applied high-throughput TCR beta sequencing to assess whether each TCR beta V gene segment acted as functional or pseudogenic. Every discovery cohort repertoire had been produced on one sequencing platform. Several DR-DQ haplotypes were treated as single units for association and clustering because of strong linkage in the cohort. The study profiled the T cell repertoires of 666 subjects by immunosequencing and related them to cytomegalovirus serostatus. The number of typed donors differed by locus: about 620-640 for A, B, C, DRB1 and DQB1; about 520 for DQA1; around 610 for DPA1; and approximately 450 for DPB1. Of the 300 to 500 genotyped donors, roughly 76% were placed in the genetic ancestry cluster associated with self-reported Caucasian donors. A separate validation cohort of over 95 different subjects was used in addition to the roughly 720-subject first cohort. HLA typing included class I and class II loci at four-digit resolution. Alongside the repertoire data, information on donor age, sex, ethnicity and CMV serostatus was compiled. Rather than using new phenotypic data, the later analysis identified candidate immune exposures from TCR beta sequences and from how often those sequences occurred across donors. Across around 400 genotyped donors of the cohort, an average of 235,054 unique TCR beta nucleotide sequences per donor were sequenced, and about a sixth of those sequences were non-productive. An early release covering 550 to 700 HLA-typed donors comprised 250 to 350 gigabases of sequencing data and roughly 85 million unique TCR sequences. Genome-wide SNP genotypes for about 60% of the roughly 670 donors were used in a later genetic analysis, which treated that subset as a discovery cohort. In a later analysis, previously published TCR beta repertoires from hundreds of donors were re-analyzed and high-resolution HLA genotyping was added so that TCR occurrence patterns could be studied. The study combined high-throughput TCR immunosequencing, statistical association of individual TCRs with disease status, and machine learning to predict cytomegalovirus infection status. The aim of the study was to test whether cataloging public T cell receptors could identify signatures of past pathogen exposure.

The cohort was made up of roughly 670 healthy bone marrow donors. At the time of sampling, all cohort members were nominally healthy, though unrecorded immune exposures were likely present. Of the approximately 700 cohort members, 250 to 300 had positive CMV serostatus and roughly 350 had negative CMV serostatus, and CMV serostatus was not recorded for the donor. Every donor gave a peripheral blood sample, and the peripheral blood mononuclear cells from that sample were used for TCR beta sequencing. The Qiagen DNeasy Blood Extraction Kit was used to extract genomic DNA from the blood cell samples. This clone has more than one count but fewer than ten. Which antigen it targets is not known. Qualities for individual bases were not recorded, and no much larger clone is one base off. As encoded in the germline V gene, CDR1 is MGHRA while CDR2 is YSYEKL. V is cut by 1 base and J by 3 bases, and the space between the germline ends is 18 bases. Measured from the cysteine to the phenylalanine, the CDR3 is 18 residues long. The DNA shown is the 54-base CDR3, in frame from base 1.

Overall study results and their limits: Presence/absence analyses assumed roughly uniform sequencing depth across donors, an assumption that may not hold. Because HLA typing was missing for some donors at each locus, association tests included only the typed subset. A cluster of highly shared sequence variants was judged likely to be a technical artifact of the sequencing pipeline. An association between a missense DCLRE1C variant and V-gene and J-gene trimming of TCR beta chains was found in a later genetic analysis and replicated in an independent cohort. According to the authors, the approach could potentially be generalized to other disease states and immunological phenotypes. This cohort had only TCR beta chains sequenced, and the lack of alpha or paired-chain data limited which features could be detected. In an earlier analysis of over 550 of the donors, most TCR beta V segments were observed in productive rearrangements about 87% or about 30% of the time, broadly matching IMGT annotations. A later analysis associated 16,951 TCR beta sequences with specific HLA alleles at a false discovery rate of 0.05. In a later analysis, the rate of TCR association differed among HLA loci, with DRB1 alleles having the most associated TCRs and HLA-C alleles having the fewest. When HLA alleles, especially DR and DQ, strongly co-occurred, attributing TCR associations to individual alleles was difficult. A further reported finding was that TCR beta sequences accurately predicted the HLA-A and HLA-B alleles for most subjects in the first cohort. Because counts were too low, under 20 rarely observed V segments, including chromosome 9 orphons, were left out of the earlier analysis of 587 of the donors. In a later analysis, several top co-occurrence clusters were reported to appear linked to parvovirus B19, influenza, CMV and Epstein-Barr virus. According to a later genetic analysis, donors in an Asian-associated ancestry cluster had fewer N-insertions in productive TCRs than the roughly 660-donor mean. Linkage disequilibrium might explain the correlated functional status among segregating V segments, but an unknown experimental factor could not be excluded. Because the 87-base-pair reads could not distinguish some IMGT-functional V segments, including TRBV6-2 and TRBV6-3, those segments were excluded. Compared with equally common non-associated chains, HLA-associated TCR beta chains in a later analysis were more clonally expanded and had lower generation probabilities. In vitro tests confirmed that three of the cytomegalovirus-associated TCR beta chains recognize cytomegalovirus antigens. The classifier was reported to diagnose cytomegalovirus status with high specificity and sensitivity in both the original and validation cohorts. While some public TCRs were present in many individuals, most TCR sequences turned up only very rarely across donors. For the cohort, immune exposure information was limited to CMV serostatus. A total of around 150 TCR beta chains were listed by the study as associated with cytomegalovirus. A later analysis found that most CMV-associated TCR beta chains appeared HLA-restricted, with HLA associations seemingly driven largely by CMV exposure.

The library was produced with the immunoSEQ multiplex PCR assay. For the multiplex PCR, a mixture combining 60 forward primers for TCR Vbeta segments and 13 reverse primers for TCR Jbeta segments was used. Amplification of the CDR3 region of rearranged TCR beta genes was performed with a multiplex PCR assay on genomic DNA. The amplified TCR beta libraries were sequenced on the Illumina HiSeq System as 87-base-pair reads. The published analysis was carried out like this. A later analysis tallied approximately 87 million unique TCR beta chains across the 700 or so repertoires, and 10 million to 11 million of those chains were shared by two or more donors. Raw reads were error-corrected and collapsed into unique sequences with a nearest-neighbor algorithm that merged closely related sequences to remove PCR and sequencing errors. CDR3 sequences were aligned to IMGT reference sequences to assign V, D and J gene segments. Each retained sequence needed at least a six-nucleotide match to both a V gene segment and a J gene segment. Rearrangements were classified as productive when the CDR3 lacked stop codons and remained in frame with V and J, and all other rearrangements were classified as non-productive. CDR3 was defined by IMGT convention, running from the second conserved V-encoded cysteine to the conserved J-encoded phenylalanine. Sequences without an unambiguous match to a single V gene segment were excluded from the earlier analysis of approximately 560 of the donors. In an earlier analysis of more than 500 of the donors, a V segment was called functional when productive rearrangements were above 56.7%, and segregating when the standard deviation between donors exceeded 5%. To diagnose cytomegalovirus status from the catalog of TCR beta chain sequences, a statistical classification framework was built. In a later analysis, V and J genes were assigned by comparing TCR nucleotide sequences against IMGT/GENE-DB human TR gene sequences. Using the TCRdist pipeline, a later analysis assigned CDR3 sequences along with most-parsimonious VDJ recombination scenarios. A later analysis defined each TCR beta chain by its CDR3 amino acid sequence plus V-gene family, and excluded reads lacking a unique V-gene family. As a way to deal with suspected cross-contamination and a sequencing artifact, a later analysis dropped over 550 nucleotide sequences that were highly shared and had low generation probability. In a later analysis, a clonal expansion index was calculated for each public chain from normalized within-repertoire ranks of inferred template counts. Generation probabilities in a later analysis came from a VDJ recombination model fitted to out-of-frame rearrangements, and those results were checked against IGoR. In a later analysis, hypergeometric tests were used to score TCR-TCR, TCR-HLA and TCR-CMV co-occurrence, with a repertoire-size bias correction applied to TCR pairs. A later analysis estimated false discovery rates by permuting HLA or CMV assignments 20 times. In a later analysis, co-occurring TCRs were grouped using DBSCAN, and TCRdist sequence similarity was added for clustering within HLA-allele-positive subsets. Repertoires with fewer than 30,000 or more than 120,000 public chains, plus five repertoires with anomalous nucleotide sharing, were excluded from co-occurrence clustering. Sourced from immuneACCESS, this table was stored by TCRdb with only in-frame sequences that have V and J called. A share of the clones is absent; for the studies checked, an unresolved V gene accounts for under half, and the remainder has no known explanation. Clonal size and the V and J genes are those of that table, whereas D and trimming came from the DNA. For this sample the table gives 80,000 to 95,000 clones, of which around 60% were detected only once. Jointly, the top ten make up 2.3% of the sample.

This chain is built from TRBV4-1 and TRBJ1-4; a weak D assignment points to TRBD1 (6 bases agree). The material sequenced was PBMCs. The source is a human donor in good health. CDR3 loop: CASSQAAQGPRPNEKLFF. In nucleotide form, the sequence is TGCGCCAGCAGCCAAGCGGCACAGGGTCCCCGACCTAATGAAAAACTGTTTTTT.